This TCR beta chain was identified in a study of CXCR3-negative and CXCR3-positive naive CD8 T cells. Germline assignment: CDR1 MNHEY and CDR2 SVGEGT. The length of the CDR3 is 13 residues. UMI-labeled 5' RACE yielded the TRB cDNA libraries. TCRdb reprocessed the 5' RACE reads and reports one entry per CDR3 protein, with no DNA. The sample has about 85,000 distinct CDR3 sequences. Findings and limits, study-wide: A higher hydrophobicity marked the TRB CDR3s of CXCR3-positive naive cells versus CXCR3-negative naive cells. Both naive subsets showed comparably high diversity, and memory CD8+ cells showed much lower diversity.

As to this clonotype: Its antigen is as yet unknown.

This sequence originates from a human donor in good health. Some clones in this sample may be carry-over from other donors' samples. The chain recombines TRBV6-2 or TRBV6-3 with TRBJ2-2; without DNA, the TCRdb call of TRBD1 cannot be checked. What was sequenced was naive CXCR3+ CD8+ T cells from blood. Subset noted: CD45RO-CCR7+CD27+CD95- naive CD8+ T cells expressing CXCR3 (TNR3+). CDR3 sequence reads: CASSYGRPGELFF.